The 9 T cell receptor beta chains below all came from one sample that was sequenced in a study of blood T cell repertoires in COVID-19. Libraries were prepared by immunoSEQ multiplex PCR; TCRdb keeps only in-frame clonotypes and omits some of them. The sample lists a few hundred thousand clones, more than 80% seen once, with approximately 6.8% in the top ten. The sample was peripheral blood. The receptors here all came from a woman under 40 with COVID-19, enrolled during active disease.

The chain recombines TRBV6-6 with TRBJ2-7; 8 nucleotides line up with TRBD1. The germline V gene has CDR1 MNHNY and CDR2 SVGAGI (reference sequence). The CDR3 loop spans 15 amino acids. V was pared by 6 bases and J by 4 bases, with 11 bases of the junction left unmatched. The CDR3 DNA reads as TGTGCCAGCAGGACATGGGGACAGGAAGGGTACGAGCAGTACTTC. Amino acids: CASRTWGQEGYEQYF.

CDR3 region: CASSEYRLNSPLHF. The CDR3 nucleotides are TGTGCCAGCAGTGAGTACAGGCTTAATTCACCCCTCCACTTT. The genes are TRBV28 and TRBJ1-6; D might be TRBD1 (5 bases). The V gene lost 5 bases and the J gene lost 6 bases, with 11 bases spanning the gap. The germline CDR1 and CDR2 sequences are MDHEN and SYDVKM. The CDR3 is 14 amino acids.

This clone showed up just a few times. Other DNA sequences in this specimen translate into the identical CDR3. This chain uses TRBV19 with TRBJ2-7; D perhaps matches TRBD2 (5 bases). Trimming left V 3 bases short and J 1 base short, with 10 bases between. Germline V gene sequence: CDR1 LNHDA, CDR2 SQIVND (reference sequence). This CDR3 comprises 14 residues. In nucleotides, the CDR3 is TGTGCCAGTAGTATCGGCGGGCTTTCCTACGAGCAGTACTTC. Protein: CASSIGGLSYEQYF. The full variable domain, its missing parts supplied by reference TRBV19 and TRBJ2-7, is DGGITQSPKYLFRKEGQNVTLSCEQNLNHDAMYWYRQDPGQGLRLIYYSQIVNDFQKGDIAEGYSVSREKKESFPLTVTSAQKNPTAFYLCASSIGGLSYEQYFGPGTRLTVT.

The V gene is TRBV5-1, the J gene TRBJ1-3; no definite D call. Germline CDR1 reads SGHRS; CDR2 reads YFSETQ. The CDR3 is 15 amino acids. V was trimmed by 1 base and J by 3 bases, leaving 11 bases between them. CDR3: CASSLTGGFGNTIYF. As DNA, the CDR3 is TGCGCCAGCAGCTTGACGGGTGGGTTTGGAAACACCATATATTTT. The full variable domain, in which reference TRBV5-1 and TRBJ1-3 provide the parts outside the CDR3, is KAGVTQTPRYLIKTRGQQVTLSCSPISGHRSVSWYQQTPGQGLQFLFEYFSETQRNKGNFPGRFSGRQFSNSRSEMNVSTLELGDSALYLCASSLTGGFGNTIYFGEGSWLTVV.

V is TRBV19 and J is TRBJ1-2, with unresolved D. The V gene lost 6 bases and the J gene lost 0 bases, with 14 bases spanning the gap. CDR3 length: 15 residues. Germline V gene lookup returns CDR1 LNHDA and CDR2 SQIVND (reference sequence). CDR3 sequence (DNA): TGTGCCAGTAGGTTCGTAGTGGAGTCTAACTATGGCTACACCTTC. It encodes CASRFVVESNYGYTF.

The rearrangement joins TRBV27 to TRBJ2-1; 9 positions agree with TRBD2. The J segment lost 8 bases and the V segment lost 6 bases, leaving 11 bases of the junction unmatched. This CDR3 is built from 15 residues. The germline gives CDR1 MNHEY, CDR2 SMNVEV (reference sequence). The CDR3 reads CASSPGLALQDEQFF. CDR3 in DNA: TGTGCCAGCAGCCCGGGACTAGCTTTACAGGATGAGCAGTTCTTC.

The rearrangement links TRBV6-6 to TRBJ2-1; TRBD2 aligns across 14 bases. CDR1 is MNHNY, CDR2 SVGAGI, per germline (reference sequence). Germline trimming cut 7 bases from V and 10 bases from J; bases unmatched to any gene: 21. The CDR3 runs 19 residues. This CDR3 is CASTRLAGGPMGLLGEQFF. CDR3 bases: TGTGCCAGCACTCGACTAGCGGGAGGGCCGATGGGGTTACTTGGAGAGCAGTTCTTC.

The chain recombines TRBV5-1 with TRBJ2-2; TRBD2 matches at 10 bases. The CDR3 runs 15 residues. Germline V CDR1 and CDR2: SGHRS, YFSETQ. Losses at the gene ends were 2 bases for V and 5 bases for J; bases not matched to a gene: 3. The CDR3 nucleotides are TGCGCCAGCAGCTTTTATAGCGGGAGGACCGGGGAGCTGTTTTTT. This sequence encodes CASSFYSGRTGELFF.

V is TRBV7-6 and J is TRBJ2-3; 11 bases match TRBD2. With 5 bases clipped from V and 2 bases from J, the junction kept 9 bases outside the gene matches. Germline CDR1 reads SGHVS; CDR2 reads FNYEAQ. This CDR3 region has 17 residues. The CDR3 protein is CASSQLAGGRLTDTQYF. DNA of the CDR3: TGTGCCAGCAGCCAGCTAGCGGGAGGCCGCCTCACAGATACGCAGTATTTT.